The present TCR beta chain was sequenced within a study of beta chain features in type 1 diabetes. The overall study: What patients shared with healthy donors was a similar profile of age, gender and cell yields.

There are a few counts of this clone. What it binds is not known. One heparinised draw of blood, averaging around 120 mL, came from each donor. CDR1 and CDR2 (germline): GTSNPN, SVGIG (reference sequence). This CDR3 contains 17 residues. Between the trimmed V and J ends, which lost 0 bases and 1 base, there was a span of 18 bases. Every bit of the isolated RNA underwent reverse transcription, so sequencing read expressed TCRB transcripts. The method was immunoSEQ multiplex PCR; TCRdb's version includes in-frame clones alone and lacks a portion of them. Found here are more than 300,000 clones, 9.6% of them singletons; the top ten hold approximately 0.6%. Study results and caveats: Within each of all four CD4+ subsets, Type 1 diabetes patients had TCRB CDR3s that were moderately but significantly shorter.

This TCR was sampled from a young man with type 1 diabetes. Sample: central memory CD4+ T cells from blood. The genes are TRBV30 and TRBJ1-1; maybe TRBD1 (6 bases). DNA for the CDR3: TGTGCCTGGAGTGTCTGGGCGGGGGGCCTAGGGAACACTGAAGCTTTCTTT. Amino acid sequence: CAWSVWAGGLGNTEAFF. Full variable domain (remainder filled in from reference TRBV30 and TRBJ1-1): SQTIHQWPATLVQPVGSPLSLECTVEGTSNPNLYWYRQAAGRGLQLLFYSVGIGQISSEVPQNLSASRPQDRQFILSSKKLLLSDSGFYLCAWSVWAGGLGNTEAFFGQGTRLTVV.